The 30 T cell receptor beta chains presented below share a single source sample, sequenced in a study of early T cells in non-severe SARS-CoV-2 infection. A single record per CDR3 protein comes from TCRdb applying MiXCR to the 5' RACE reads. The sample contains about 67,000 distinct CDR3 sequences, roughly 10% of which appear only once. Sequenced sample: whole blood. Every receptor here comes from an adult who was a healthcare worker with PCR-confirmed SARS-CoV-2 infection or an uninfected control (not recorded which).

This clonotype was seen many times. This chain uses TRBV20-1 with TRBJ2-5; D not resolved. Trimming cost V 5 bases and J 8 bases, with 9 bases left between them. Germline V gene sequence: CDR1 DFQATT, CDR2 SNEGSKA (reference sequence). This CDR3 comprises 10 residues. CDR3 in DNA: TGCAGTGCTGGCGAAAGAACCCAGTACTTC. The encoded protein is CSAGERTQYF.

The sample holds a few counts of this clonotype. The genes are TRBV2 and TRBJ2-7; TRBD1 might be the D (6 bases). The CDR3 loop spans 14 amino acids. Trimming took 6 bases from V and 3 from J, leaving 15 bases between them. Germline-derived CDR1 and CDR2 are SNHLY and FYNNEI. The CDR3 sequence is CASSGQTTSYEQYF. In DNA, the CDR3 is TGTGCCAGCAGCGGACAGACAACAAGCTACGAGCAGTACTTC.

This clonotype was counted between two and nine times. V gene TRBV28 combines with J gene TRBJ1-1; D may be TRBD1 (6 bases). Germline assignment: CDR1 MDHEN and CDR2 SYDVKM. V was shortened by 10 bases and J by 6 bases, with 18 bases between the two germline ends. This CDR3 contains 13 residues. The CDR3 is CATTGWPFSEAFF. The DNA of the CDR3 is TGTGCCACAACAGGGTGGCCTTTCTCTGAAGCTTTCTTT.

This clonotype occurred once. The V gene is TRBV12-3 or TRBV12-4, the J gene TRBJ2-2, with D maybe TRBD2 (5 bases). Trimming left V 5 bases short and J 10 bases short, with 8 bases between. CDR3 length equals 11 residues. The CDR3 nucleotides read TGTGCCAGCAGTAAGAGGGAGGAGCTGTTTTTT. Protein: CASSKREELFF.

This chain joins TRBV9 and TRBJ1-1; possible D gene TRBD1, 6 bases. CDR3 length: 13 amino acids. The germline V and J ends were trimmed by 2 bases and 3 bases, with 8 bases remaining between them. In germline, CDR1 is SGDLS, CDR2 YYNGEE. CDR3 sequence: CASSVRTDTEAFF. In DNA form, the CDR3 reads TGTGCCAGCAGCGTTCGGACAGACACTGAAGCTTTCTTT.

V gene TRBV6-1 combines with J gene TRBJ2-1; D ambiguous. CDR1 is MNHNS, CDR2 SASEGT, per germline. Between the trimmed V and J ends, which lost 1 base and 9 bases, there was a span of 10 bases. The CDR3 spans 13 residues. The CDR3, as DNA: TGTGCCAGCAGTGAAGGGGGAAAGGGTGAGCAGTTCTTC. Protein sequence: CASSEGGKGEQFF.

This clonotype was detected many times. J is TRBJ2-2 and V is TRBV29-1; D is perhaps TRBD1 (5 bases). The germline gives CDR1 SQVTM, CDR2 ANQGSEA. Trimming removed 4 bases from V and 1 base from J, with 7 bases in between. The CDR3 covers 13 residues. The CDR3 here is CSVVTGNTGELFF. The CDR3, as DNA: TGCAGCGTTGTCACAGGGAACACCGGGGAGCTGTTTTTT.

This clonotype was detected many times. Written as DNA, the CDR3 is TGTGCCAGCAGCACCGGACTAGAATGGGATACGCAGTATTTT. It codes for CASSTGLEWDTQYF. This sequence joins TRBV3-1 and TRBJ2-3; 7 bases fit TRBD2. The germline CDR1 and CDR2 sequences are LGHDT and YNNKEL (reference sequence). The CDR3 runs to 14 residues. Germline trimming cut 5 bases from V and 6 bases from J; bases unmatched to any gene: 8.

V usage is TRBV29-1 and J usage is TRBJ2-7; TRBD1 aligns across 8 bases. The CDR3 runs 13 residues. Unmatched junction bases numbered 4, after V lost 1 base and J lost 5 bases. Germline CDR1 and CDR2: SQVTM and ANQGSEA. CDR3 region: CSVEGDRGNEQYF. CDR3 nucleotides: TGCAGCGTTGAAGGTGACAGGGGCAACGAGCAGTACTTC.

This clonotype has ten or more counts. The chain joins TRBV7-9 to TRBJ2-1; 7 positions match TRBD2. The V and J ends lost 6 bases and 8 bases, in that order; junction bases with no gene match: 4. The CDR3 length is 12 residues. CDR1 and CDR2 (germline): SEHNR, FQNEAQ (reference sequence). Here the CDR3 reads CASRIAGDEQFF. In DNA, the CDR3 is TGTGCCAGCAGGATCGCGGGGGATGAGCAGTTCTTC.

Here the CDR3 reads CARSSELRARELFF. CDR3 sequence (DNA): TGTGCCAGAAGCTCAGAACTCAGGGCCCGGGAGCTGTTTTTT. The rearrangement uses TRBV5-3 and TRBJ2-2; tentatively, D is TRBD1 (5 bases). TRBV5-3 has ORF status, its function being uncertain. The V and J ends lost 3 bases and 9 bases respectively, with 15 bases between them. The CDR3 totals 14 residues.

The table lists this clonotype with many counts. The rearrangement uses TRBV9 and TRBJ2-2; no reliable D call. The CDR3 spans 13 residues. V was trimmed by 7 bases and J by 0 bases, leaving 7 bases between them. CDR1 is SGDLS, CDR2 YYNGEE, per germline. The DNA of the CDR3 is TGTGCCAGCCTCTCGGCGAACACCGGGGAGCTGTTTTTT. Encoded protein: CASLSANTGELFF.

V is TRBV11-2 and J is TRBJ1-1; D is uncertain. With 6 bases removed from V and 5 bases from J, the gap between germline ends came to 10 bases. This CDR3 contains 12 residues. Germline V gives CDR1 SGHAT, CDR2 FQNNGV. The CDR3 here is CASSHGWTEAFF. The CDR3, as DNA: TGTGCCAGCAGTCACGGTTGGACTGAAGCTTTCTTT. The complete variable domain, with remaining parts taken from reference TRBV11-2 and TRBJ1-1, reads EAGVAQSPRYKIIEKRQSVAFWCNPISGHATLYWYQQILGQGPKLLIQFQNNGVVDDSQLPKDRFSAERLKGVDSTLKIQPAKLEDSAVYLCASSHGWTEAFFGQGTRLTVV.

The chain recombines TRBV7-9 with TRBJ2-7; D uncertain. The CDR3 length is 15 residues. Germline V gene lookup returns CDR1 SEHNR and CDR2 FQNEAQ (reference sequence). V was pared by 4 bases and J by 2 bases, with 15 bases between. CDR3 sequence: CASSSRLTETYEQYF. The CDR3 nucleotides read TGTGCCAGCAGCTCCCGGCTGACGGAAACCTACGAGCAGTACTTC.

The gene calls are TRBV6-5 and TRBJ1-4; TRBD1 is a possible D gene (5 bases). CDR3 length: 13 amino acids. V lost 6 bases and J lost 5, with 10 bases in between. Germline assignment: CDR1 MNHEY and CDR2 SVGAGI. The CDR3 DNA reads TGTGCCAGCAGCTGGACAAGAAATGAAAAACTGTTTTTT. Its translation: CASSWTRNEKLFF.

In its sample, this clonotype was seen many times. The chain combines TRBV27 with TRBJ1-5; D may be TRBD1 (6 bases). Looked up from germline, CDR1 is MNHEY and CDR2 is SMNVEV (reference sequence). The CDR3 length is 14 residues. V was pared by 6 bases and J by 4 bases, with 13 bases between. The CDR3: CASSPRGGNQPQHF. The CDR3, as DNA: TGTGCCAGCAGCCCTAGGGGGGGGAATCAGCCCCAGCATTTT.

This clonotype was found a few times. This chain joins TRBV7-9 and TRBJ2-5; TRBD2 agrees at 9 bases. Germline lookup yields CDR1 SEHNR and CDR2 FQNEAQ (reference sequence). The CDR3 consists of 16 residues. J was trimmed by 1 base and V by 2 bases; bases with no gene match: 5. DNA of the CDR3: TGTGCCAGCAGCTTACTGGCGGGGGGGCCCCAAGAGACCCAGTACTTC. Encoded protein: CASSLLAGGPQETQYF.

This clonotype was detected a few times. The CDR3 DNA sequence: TGTGCCAGCAGCCAAGCCGAAAGCGGGGGTCAGGGAGATACGCAGTATTTT. Encoded protein: CASSQAESGGQGDTQYF. V usage is TRBV3-1 and J usage is TRBJ2-3; 8 bases map to TRBD2. This CDR3 is 17 amino acids long. Germline CDR1 is LGHDT and CDR2 is YNNKEL (reference sequence). Trimming took 1 base from V and 5 from J; bases not matched to a gene: 11.

This clonotype was recorded at least ten times. The V gene is TRBV5-1, the J gene TRBJ2-7, with D possibly called TRBD1 or TRBD2 (6 bases each). V was clipped by 4 bases and J by 3 bases, with 11 bases between them. CDR3 length: 13 amino acids. CDR1 SGHRS and CDR2 YFSETQ come from the germline V gene. The CDR3 DNA is TGCGCCAGCAGCCCTGGAGGGGGCTACGAGCAGTACTTC. Translated: CASSPGGGYEQYF.

The genes are TRBV2 and TRBJ2-1; D is unclear. With 5 bases removed from V and 9 bases from J, the gap between germline ends came to 23 bases. The CDR3 totals 16 residues. Germline CDR1 and CDR2: SNHLY and FYNNEI. As DNA, the CDR3 is TGTGCCAGCAGTCCGACTTTTTTTGAGGATCACATTGAGCAGTTCTTC. Translation gives CASSPTFFEDHIEQFF.

Turning to this clonotype: A single base separates this from a much larger clone, so it may be a read error. The rearrangement uses TRBV6-5 and TRBJ2-1; D may correspond to TRBD1 or TRBD2 (5 bases each). Looked up from germline, CDR1 is MNHEY and CDR2 is SVGAGI. This CDR3 region has 15 residues. CDR3 sequence reads: CASRPGTTSYNKQFF. The CDR3 DNA sequence: TGTGCCAGCAGGCCCGGGACCACCTCCTACAATAAGCAGTTCTTC.

In this sample, this clonotype turned up many times. The V call is TRBV20-1, the J call TRBJ2-3, with 10 bases aligning to TRBD2. With 0 bases clipped from V and 2 bases from J, the junction kept 14 bases outside the gene matches. The CDR3 runs 19 residues. Germline values: CDR1 DFQATT, CDR2 SNEGSKA (reference sequence). The DNA of the CDR3 is TGCAGTGCTAGAGATCCAGCGGGGGGGGCCCTAAGACTCACAGATACGCAGTATTTT. This translates into CSARDPAGGALRLTDTQYF.

This clonotype was detected many times. The chain joins TRBV20-1 to TRBJ2-1; D perhaps matches TRBD2 (5 bases). Germline CDR1 is DFQATT and CDR2 is SNEGSKA (reference sequence). The ends were cut back, 8 bases at V and 6 bases at J, with 17 bases in the middle. This CDR3 region has 13 residues. The CDR3 DNA is TGCAGTCCCGGTGCGGGCGCGGGCAATGAGCAGTTCTTC. Residues: CSPGAGAGNEQFF.

This clonotype was recorded at least ten times. The chain combines TRBV5-6 with TRBJ1-5; D ambiguous. V lost 4 bases to trimming and J lost 0 bases, with 11 bases between them. The CDR3 consists of 15 residues. Germline V gene data show CDR1 as SGHDT and CDR2 as YYEEEE. The CDR3 DNA is TGTGCCAGCAGCCCCCGGCAGTATAGCAATCAGCCCCAGCATTTT. Residues: CASSPRQYSNQPQHF.

The V and J genes are TRBV6-5 and TRBJ1-2; 9 nucleotides line up with TRBD1. Germline-derived CDR1 and CDR2 are MNHEY and SVGAGI. The CDR3 spans 13 residues. The ends lost 10 bases at V and 5 bases at J; junction bases unmatched: 8. The CDR3 loop is CATARDRVYGYTF. The CDR3 DNA sequence: TGTGCCACAGCTCGGGACAGGGTATATGGCTACACCTTC.

In its sample, this clonotype was seen a few times. The chain combines TRBV19 with TRBJ2-3; 11 positions agree with TRBD1. V trimming: 5 bases; J trimming: 5 bases; junction bases outside the gene matches: 6. Germline V gene sequence: CDR1 LNHDA, CDR2 SQIVND (reference sequence). This CDR3 spans 15 amino acids. Here the CDR3 reads CASSLGQGAGDTQYF. The CDR3 DNA is TGTGCCAGTAGTCTCGGACAGGGGGCTGGAGATACGCAGTATTTT.

This clonotype was detected ten times or more. This chain connects TRBV29-1 to TRBJ2-2, with D possibly being TRBD2 (7 bases). Trimming shortened V by 1 base and J by 3 bases, and 12 bases separated the two germline ends. Per germline, CDR1 SQVTM and CDR2 ANQGSEA. The CDR3 runs to 15 residues. For the CDR3, the DNA is TGCAGCGTTGAAGCTGGGGGGGCCTACACCGGGGAGCTGTTTTTT. Residues: CSVEAGGAYTGELFF.

This clonotype has at least ten counts. The rearrangement joins TRBV27 to TRBJ1-5, with a weak D call TRBD1 (6 bases). The CDR3 loop spans 15 amino acids. Germline V gene lookup returns CDR1 MNHEY and CDR2 SMNVEV (reference sequence). Trimming took off 1 base at V and 1 base at J, with 8 bases between the two ends. In DNA, the CDR3 is TGTGCCAGCAGTTTATTTCAGGGGAGCAATCAGCCCCAGCATTTT. Translated: CASSLFQGSNQPQHF.

The chain carries TRBV20-1 and TRBJ2-7; D not resolved. Germline V CDR1 and CDR2: DFQATT, SNEGSKA (reference sequence). The CDR3 is 15 amino acids. Trimming removed 3 bases from V and 2 bases from J, with 17 bases in between. CDR3 region: CSASSSPFGTYEQYF. CDR3 DNA sequence: TGCAGTGCTAGCTCTTCGCCATTTGGAACCTACGAGCAGTACTTC.

The CDR3 DNA reads as TGTGCCAGCAGTTACCGTCTCAATGAGCAGTTCTTC. Translated: CASSYRLNEQFF. The genes are TRBV6-2 or TRBV6-3 and TRBJ2-1; D call uncertain. The V end lost 2 bases, the J end lost 6 bases, and 5 bases lay between the germline ends. This CDR3 spans 12 amino acids. CDR1 is MNHEY and CDR2 is SVGEGT in the germline V gene.